This TCR beta chain is drawn from a study of response to subunit inactivated influenza vaccine. Study findings and constraints: It was suggested by the authors that few new T cells are recruited by each seasonal influenza vaccination.

In germline, CDR1 is MNHEY, CDR2 SVGEGT. This CDR3 region has 13 residues. V was trimmed by 5 bases and J by 4 bases, leaving 11 bases between them. Details on this clonotype: The antigen is undetermined.

TCRdb recomputed calls from the RT-PCR reads with MiXCR, one row per CDR3 protein. The data show approximately 570,000 distinct CDR3 sequences, with less than 10% seen just once and 13% held by the top ten. This sequence originates from a man aged 50 to 69 who received an inactivated influenza vaccine. The chain uses TRBV6-2 or TRBV6-3 and TRBJ1-1; D uncertain. The specimen was PBMCs from blood, collected roughly 24 months after vaccination. The DNA for the CDR3 is TGTGCCAGCAGTCCTCTCAGAGCCACTGAAGCTTTCTTT. Encoded protein: CASSPLRATEAFF.